This TCR beta chain was identified during a study of blood T cell repertoires in COVID-19. Study summary: Sites in the United States, Italy and Spain provided acute and convalescent COVID-19 samples.

Profiled with immunoSEQ multiplex PCR; TCRdb holds only in-frame clones, not every one. The sample has approximately 450,000 clones; about 89% are singletons. Looked up from germline, CDR1 is ENHRY and CDR2 is SYGVKD. This CDR3 is built from 15 residues. V gave up 1 base and J gave up 3 bases, with 12 bases separating them. The chain links TRBV10-3 to TRBJ1-2; tentative D call: TRBD1 (5 bases). The specimen was peripheral blood. The clonotype was recovered from a woman in her twenties or thirties with acute or convalescent COVID-19. The CDR3 loop reads CAISELQGLHYGYTF. DNA for the CDR3: TGTGCCATCAGTGAGTTGCAGGGCCTCCACTATGGCTACACCTTC.